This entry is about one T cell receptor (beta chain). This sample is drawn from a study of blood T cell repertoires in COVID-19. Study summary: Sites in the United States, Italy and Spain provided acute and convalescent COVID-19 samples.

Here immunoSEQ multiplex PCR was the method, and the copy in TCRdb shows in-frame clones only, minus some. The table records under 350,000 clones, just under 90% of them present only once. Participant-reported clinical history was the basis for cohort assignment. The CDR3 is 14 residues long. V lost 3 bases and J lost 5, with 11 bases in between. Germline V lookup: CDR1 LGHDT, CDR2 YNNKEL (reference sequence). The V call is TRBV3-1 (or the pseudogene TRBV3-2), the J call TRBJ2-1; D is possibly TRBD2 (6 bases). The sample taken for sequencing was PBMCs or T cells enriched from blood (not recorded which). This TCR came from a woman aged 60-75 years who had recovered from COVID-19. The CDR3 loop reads CASSQTRWNNEQFF. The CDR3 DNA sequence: TGTGCCAGCAGCCAGACTAGGTGGAACAATGAGCAGTTCTTC.